The source of this TCR beta chain is a study of CD8+ T cells in alopecia areata. Regarding treatment: oral pan-JAK inhibitor, 5-10 mg twice daily. This clone was recorded once. Extracted from the samples, RNA was reverse transcribed into cDNA to serve as the sequencing template. Data came from immunoSEQ multiplex PCR; TCRdb stores just in-frame clones and leaves some out. The sample records roughly 190,000 clones, 60% being singletons. The CDR3 is made up of 13 amino acids. With V trimmed by 0 bases and J by 6 bases, 0 bases remained unmatched. Germline V CDR1 and CDR2: SGDLS, YYNGEE. This sequence was found in a human donor with alopecia areata. The sequences come from CD4+ T cells sorted from blood, collected at week 24, from a patient treated with tofacitinib. This chain joins TRBV9 and TRBJ2-1; 7 bases align to TRBD1. In nucleotides, the CDR3 is TGTGCCAGCAGCGTAGCAGGGGGCAATGAGCAGTTCTTC. It codes for CASSVAGGNEQFF. The full variable domain, its missing parts supplied by reference TRBV9 and TRBJ2-1, is DSGVTQTPKHLITATGQRVTLRCSPRSGDLSVYWYQQSLDQGLQFLIQYYNGEERAKGNILERFSAQQFPDLHSELNLSSLELGDSALYFCASSVAGGNEQFFGPGTRLTVL.